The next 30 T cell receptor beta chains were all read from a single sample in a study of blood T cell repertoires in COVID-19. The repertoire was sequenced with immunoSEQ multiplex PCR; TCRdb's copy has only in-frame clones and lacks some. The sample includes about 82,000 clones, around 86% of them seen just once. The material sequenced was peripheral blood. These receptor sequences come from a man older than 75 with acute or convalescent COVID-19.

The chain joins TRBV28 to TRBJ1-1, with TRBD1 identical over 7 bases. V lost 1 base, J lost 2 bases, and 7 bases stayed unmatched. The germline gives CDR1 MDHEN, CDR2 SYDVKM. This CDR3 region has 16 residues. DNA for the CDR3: TGTGCCAGCAGTTTATCTCGGGGACAGTCCAACACTGAAGCTTTCTTT. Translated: CASSLSRGQSNTEAFF.

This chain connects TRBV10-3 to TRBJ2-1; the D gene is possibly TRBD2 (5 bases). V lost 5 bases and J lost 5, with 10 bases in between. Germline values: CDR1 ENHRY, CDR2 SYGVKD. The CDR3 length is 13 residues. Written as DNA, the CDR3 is TGTGCCATCAGTTGGACGGGAAACAATGAGCAGTTCTTC. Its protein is CAISWTGNNEQFF.

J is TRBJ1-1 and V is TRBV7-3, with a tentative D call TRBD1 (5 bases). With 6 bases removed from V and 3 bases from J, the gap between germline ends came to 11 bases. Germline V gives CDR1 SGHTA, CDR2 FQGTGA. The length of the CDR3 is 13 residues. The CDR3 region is CASSQGPDTEAFF. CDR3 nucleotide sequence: TGTGCCAGCAGTCAGGGCCCAGACACTGAAGCTTTCTTT.

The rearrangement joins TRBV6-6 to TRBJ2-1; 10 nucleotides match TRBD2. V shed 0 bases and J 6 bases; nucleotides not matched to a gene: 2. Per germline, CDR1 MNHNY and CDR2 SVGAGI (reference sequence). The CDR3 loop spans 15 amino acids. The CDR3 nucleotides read TGTGCCAGCAGTTACTCGACTAGCGGGCCCAATGAGCAGTTCTTC. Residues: CASSYSTSGPNEQFF.

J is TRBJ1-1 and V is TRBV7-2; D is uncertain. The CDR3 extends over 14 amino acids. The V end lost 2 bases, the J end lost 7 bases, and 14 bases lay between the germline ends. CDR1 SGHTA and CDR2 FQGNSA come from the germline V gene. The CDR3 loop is CASSLLGHQSEAFF. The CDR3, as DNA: TGTGCCAGCAGCTTATTGGGCCACCAGAGTGAAGCTTTCTTT.

The CDR3 DNA reads as TGTGCCAGCATCTATGACAGGGAACATTACAATGAGCAGTTCTTC. This encodes CASIYDREHYNEQFF. V is TRBV2 and J is TRBJ2-1, with TRBD1 matching over 7 bases. Germline values: CDR1 SNHLY, CDR2 FYNNEI. The CDR3 is made up of 15 amino acids. V dropped 7 bases and J dropped 4; count of bases not matched to a gene: 10.

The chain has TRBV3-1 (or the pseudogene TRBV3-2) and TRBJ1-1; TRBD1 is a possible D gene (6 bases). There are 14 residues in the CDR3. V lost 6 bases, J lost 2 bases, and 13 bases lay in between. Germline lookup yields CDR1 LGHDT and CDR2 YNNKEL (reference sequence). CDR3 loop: CASSPTGRNTEAFF. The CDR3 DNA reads TGTGCCAGCAGTCCAACAGGGAGAAACACTGAAGCTTTCTTT.

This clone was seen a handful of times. CDR3 in DNA: TGTGCCAGCAGCACGGGGGGTTTGAACACTGAAGCTTTCTTT. Its translation: CASSTGGLNTEAFF. This sequence joins TRBV2 and TRBJ1-1, with D maybe TRBD1 (5 bases). CDR3 length: 14 amino acids. Germline V lookup: CDR1 SNHLY, CDR2 FYNNEI. Trimming took off 6 bases at V and 0 bases at J, with 11 bases between the two ends.

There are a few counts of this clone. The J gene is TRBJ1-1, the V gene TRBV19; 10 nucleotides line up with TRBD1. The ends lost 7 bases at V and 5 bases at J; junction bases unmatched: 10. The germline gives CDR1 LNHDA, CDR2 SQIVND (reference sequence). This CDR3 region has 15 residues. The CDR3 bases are TGTGCCAGTAACTCCGCTCGGACAGGGGGGACTGAAGCTTTCTTT. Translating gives CASNSARTGGTEAFF.

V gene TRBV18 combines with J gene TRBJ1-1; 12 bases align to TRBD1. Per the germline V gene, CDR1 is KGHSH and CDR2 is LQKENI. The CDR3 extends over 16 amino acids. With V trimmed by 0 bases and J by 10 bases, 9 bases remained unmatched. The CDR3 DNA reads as TGTGCCAGCTCACCACCGGGGACAGGGGGCCAGTATAGAGCTTTCTTT. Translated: CASSPPGTGGQYRAFF. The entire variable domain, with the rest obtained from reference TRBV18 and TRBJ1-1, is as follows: NAGVMQNPRHLVRRRGQEARLRCSPMKGHSHVYWYRQLPEEGLKFMVYLQKENIIDESGMPKERFSAEFPKEGPSILRIQQVVRGDSAAYFCASSPPGTGGQYRAFFGQGTRLTVV.

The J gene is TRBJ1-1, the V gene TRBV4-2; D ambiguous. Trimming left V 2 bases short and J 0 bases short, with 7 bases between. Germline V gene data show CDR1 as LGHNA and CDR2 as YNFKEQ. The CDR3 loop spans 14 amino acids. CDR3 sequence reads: CASSQQQLNTEAFF. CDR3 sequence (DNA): TGTGCCAGCAGCCAACAACAATTGAACACTGAAGCTTTCTTT.

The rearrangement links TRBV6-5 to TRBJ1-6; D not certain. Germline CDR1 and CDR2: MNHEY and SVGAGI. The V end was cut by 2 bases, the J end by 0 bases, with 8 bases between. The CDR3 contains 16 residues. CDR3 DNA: TGTGCCAGCAGTTACGAGGCAAGCTCCTATAATTCACCCCTCCACTTT. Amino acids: CASSYEASSYNSPLHF.

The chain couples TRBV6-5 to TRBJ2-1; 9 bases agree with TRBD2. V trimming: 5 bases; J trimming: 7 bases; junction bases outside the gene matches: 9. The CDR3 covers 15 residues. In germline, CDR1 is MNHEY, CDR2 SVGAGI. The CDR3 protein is CASSSGRLYWNEQFF. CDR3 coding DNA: TGTGCCAGCAGTAGCGGGAGGCTTTACTGGAATGAGCAGTTCTTC.

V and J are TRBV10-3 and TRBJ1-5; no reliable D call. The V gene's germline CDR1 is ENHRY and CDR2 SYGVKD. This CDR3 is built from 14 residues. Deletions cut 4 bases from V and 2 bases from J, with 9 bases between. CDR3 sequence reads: CAISVSQGNQPQHF. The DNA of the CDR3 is TGTGCCATCAGTGTGTCGCAGGGCAATCAGCCCCAGCATTTT.

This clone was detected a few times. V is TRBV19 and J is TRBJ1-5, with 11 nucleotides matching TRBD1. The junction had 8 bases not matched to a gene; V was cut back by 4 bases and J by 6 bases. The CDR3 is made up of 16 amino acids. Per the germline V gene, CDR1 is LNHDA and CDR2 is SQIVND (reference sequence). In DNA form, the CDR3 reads TGTGCCAGTAGTACAGGACAGGGGGCTAGAGGTCAGCCCCAGCATTTT. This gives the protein CASSTGQGARGQPQHF.

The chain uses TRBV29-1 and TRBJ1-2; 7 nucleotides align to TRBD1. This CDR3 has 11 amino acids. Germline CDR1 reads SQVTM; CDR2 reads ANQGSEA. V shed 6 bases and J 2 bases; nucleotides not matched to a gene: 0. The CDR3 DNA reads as TGCAGCGTGGGACAGAACTATGGCTACACCTTC. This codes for CSVGQNYGYTF.

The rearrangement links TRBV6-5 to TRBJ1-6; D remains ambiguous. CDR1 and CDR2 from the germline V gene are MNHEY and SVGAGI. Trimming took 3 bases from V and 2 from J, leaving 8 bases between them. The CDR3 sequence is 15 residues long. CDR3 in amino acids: CASSYEDTYNSPLHF. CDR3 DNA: TGTGCCAGCAGTTATGAGGATACCTATAATTCACCCCTCCACTTT.

DNA for the CDR3: TGTGCCACCGCGGGGGGCACAGATACGCAGTATTTT. This gives the protein CATAGGTDTQYF. The chain is built from TRBV24-1 and TRBJ2-3, with 7 positions matching TRBD2. Germline V CDR1 and CDR2: KGHDR, SFDVKD. There are 12 residues in the CDR3. After removal of 9 bases from V and 1 base from J, the junction contained 0 bases not matched to a gene.

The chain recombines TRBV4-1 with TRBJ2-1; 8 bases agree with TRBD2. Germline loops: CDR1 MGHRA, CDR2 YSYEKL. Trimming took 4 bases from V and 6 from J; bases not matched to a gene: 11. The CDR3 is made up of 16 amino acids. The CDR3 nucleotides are TGCGCCAGCAGCCTGAGTACGGGAGGGCCGGGCAATGAGCAGTTCTTC. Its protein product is CASSLSTGGPGNEQFF.

The CDR3 here is CAREGGRGNNYGYTF. The CDR3 nucleotides read TGTGCCAGAGAGGGGGGGAGGGGAAACAACTATGGCTACACCTTC. This chain joins TRBV2 and TRBJ1-2, with a possible D match to TRBD1 (6 bases). The CDR3 covers 15 residues. Trimming removed 9 bases from V and 2 bases from J, with 19 bases in between. Germline CDR1 SNHLY, CDR2 FYNNEI.

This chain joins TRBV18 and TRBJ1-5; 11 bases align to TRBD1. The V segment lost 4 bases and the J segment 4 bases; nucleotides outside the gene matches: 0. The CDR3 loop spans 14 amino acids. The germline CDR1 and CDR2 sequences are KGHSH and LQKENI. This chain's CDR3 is CASSRDRGNQPQHF. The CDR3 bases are TGTGCCAGCTCACGGGACAGGGGGAATCAGCCCCAGCATTTT.

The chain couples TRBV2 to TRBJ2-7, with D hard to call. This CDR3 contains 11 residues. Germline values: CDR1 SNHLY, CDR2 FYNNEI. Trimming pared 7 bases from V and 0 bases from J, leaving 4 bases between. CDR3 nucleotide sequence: TGTGCCAGCACCCTCTCCTACGAGCAGTACTTC. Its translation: CASTLSYEQYF.

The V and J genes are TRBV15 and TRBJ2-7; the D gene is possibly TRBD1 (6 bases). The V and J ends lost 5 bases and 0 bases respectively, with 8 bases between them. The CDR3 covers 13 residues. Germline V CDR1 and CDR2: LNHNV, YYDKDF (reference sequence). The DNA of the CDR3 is TGTGCCACCAGCCGGGACAACTCCTACGAGCAGTACTTC. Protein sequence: CATSRDNSYEQYF.

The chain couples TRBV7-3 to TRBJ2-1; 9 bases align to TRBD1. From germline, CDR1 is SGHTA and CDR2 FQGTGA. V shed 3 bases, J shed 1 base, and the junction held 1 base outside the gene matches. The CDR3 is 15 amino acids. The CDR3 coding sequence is TGTGCCAGCAGCTTGACAGGGGGTTCCTACAATGAGCAGTTCTTC. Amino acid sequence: CASSLTGGSYNEQFF. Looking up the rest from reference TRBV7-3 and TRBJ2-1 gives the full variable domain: GAGVSQTPSNKVTEKGKYVELRCDPISGHTALYWYRQSLGQGPEFLIYFQGTGAADDSGLPNDRFFAVRPEGSVSTLKIQRTERGDSAVYLCASSLTGGSYNEQFFGPGTRLTVL.

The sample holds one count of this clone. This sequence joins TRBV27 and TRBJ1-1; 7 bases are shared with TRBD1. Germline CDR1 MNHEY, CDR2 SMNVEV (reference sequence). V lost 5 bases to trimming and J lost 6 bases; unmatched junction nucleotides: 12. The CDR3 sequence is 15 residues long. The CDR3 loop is CASSAYRGRGSEAFF. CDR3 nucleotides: TGTGCCAGCAGTGCCTACAGGGGCCGTGGCTCTGAAGCTTTCTTT.

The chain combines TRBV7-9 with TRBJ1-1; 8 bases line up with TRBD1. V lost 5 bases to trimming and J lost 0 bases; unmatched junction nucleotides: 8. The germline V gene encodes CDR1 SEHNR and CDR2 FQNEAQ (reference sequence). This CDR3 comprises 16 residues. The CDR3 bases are TGTGCCAGCAGCCCCAGACAGGGGACCTTGAACACTGAAGCTTTCTTT. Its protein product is CASSPRQGTLNTEAFF.

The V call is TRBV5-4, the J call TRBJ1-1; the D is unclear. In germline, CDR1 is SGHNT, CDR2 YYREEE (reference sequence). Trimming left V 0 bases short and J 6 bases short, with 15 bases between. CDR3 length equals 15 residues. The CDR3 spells CASSLAGPMAAEAFF. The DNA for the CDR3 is TGTGCCAGCAGCTTGGCCGGCCCAATGGCGGCTGAAGCTTTCTTT. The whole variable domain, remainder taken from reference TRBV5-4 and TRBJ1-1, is ETGVTQSPTHLIKTRGQQVTLRCSSQSGHNTVSWYQQALGQGPQFIFQYYREEENGRGNFPPRFSGLQFPNYSSELNVNALELDDSALYLCASSLAGPMAAEAFFGQGTRLTVV.

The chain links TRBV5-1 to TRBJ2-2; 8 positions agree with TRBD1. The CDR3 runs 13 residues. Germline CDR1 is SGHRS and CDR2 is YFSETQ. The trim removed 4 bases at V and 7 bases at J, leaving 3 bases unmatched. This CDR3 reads CASSLRGLGELFF. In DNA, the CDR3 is TGCGCCAGCAGCCTCAGGGGGCTCGGGGAGCTGTTTTTT. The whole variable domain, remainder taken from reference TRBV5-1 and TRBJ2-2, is KAGVTQTPRYLIKTRGQQVTLSCSPISGHRSVSWYQQTPGQGLQFLFEYFSETQRNKGNFPGRFSGRQFSNSRSEMNVSTLELGDSALYLCASSLRGLGELFFGEGSRLTVL.

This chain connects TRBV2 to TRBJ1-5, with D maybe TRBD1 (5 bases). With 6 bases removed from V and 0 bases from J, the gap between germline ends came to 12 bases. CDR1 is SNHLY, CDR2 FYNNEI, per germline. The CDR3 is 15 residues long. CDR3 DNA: TGTGCCAGCAGGTCCCGCAGGGATAGCAATCAGCCCCAGCATTTT. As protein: CASRSRRDSNQPQHF.

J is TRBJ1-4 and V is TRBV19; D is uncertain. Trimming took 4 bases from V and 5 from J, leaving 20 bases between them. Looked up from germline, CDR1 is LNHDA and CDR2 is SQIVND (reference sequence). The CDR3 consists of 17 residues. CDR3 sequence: CASSKLGGARLNEKLFF. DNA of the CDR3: TGTGCCAGTAGTAAGCTGGGAGGTGCTCGTCTCAATGAAAAACTGTTTTTT.